This record covers a single T cell receptor beta chain. Its specificity is unknown. In each sample, at least 7 million PBMCs were isolated. The data originate from a study of blood T cells in healthy people across ages. Together with a sample-barcoded 5' primer, a J-beta primer mix was included in a second PCR lasting about 6 to 11 cycles. TCRdb reprocessed the 5' RACE reads via MiXCR and lists one record per CDR3 protein. This repertoire shows over 600,000 distinct CDR3 sequences, about half found once; its top ten account for around 18%. CDR1 MGHRA and CDR2 YSYEKL come from the germline V gene. This CDR3 has 13 amino acids. Overall study findings and caveats: With age, beta diversity per million T cells declined roughly linearly, significantly by 40.

J is TRBJ2-7 and V is TRBV4-1; D not resolved. TRBJ2-5 explains the end of the DNA better; the J call may be wrong. Sequenced material: blood. This clonotype was obtained from a man older than 75 in good health. This chain's CDR3 is CASSHVSGETQYF. The CDR3 DNA sequence: TGCGCCAGCAGCCACGTCTCGGGTGAGACCCAGTACTTC.